These 26 T cell receptor beta chains originate from one sample sequenced in a study of cytomegalovirus exposure and HLA in healthy donors. Primers for the PCR totalled 60 Vbeta and 13 Jbeta. Generated by immunoSEQ multiplex PCR, the TCRdb table keeps only in-frame clones and is missing some. The repertoire consists of approximately 150,000 clones, with over 75% occurring once and the leading ten covering 4.5% to 6%. Specimen: PBMCs. These receptors were obtained from a man under 40 in good health and CMV-seropositive.

The CDR3 sequence is CASSRTGGGPDTQYF. The CDR3 bases are TGTGCCAGCAGCAGGACAGGGGGAGGGCCAGATACGCAGTATTTT. V gene TRBV5-4 combines with J gene TRBJ2-3, with 10 bases fitting TRBD1. The trim removed 4 bases at V and 4 bases at J, leaving 6 bases unmatched. The CDR3 contains 15 residues. CDR1 and CDR2 (germline): SGHNT, YYREEE (reference sequence).

The rearrangement uses TRBV2 and TRBJ2-1; possibly TRBD2 for D (5 bases). The germline CDR1 and CDR2 sequences are SNHLY and FYNNEI. The CDR3 is 14 residues long. V shed 6 bases and J shed 7 bases, with 16 bases lying between them. The CDR3 region is CASSGNLGVNEQFF. In DNA form, the CDR3 reads TGTGCCAGCAGCGGGAACCTTGGGGTAAATGAGCAGTTCTTC.

This clone was observed a single time. The CDR3 region is CASSDRPGQRYNEQFF. CDR3 DNA: TGTGCCAGCAGCGATCGCCCGGGACAACGCTACAATGAGCAGTTCTTC. V gene TRBV9 combines with J gene TRBJ2-1; D perhaps matches TRBD1 (6 bases). This CDR3 spans 16 amino acids. V was pared by 3 bases and J by 3 bases, with 16 bases between. CDR1 and CDR2 (germline): SGDLS, YYNGEE.

This chain links TRBV27 with TRBJ2-7, with TRBD1 as a possible D gene (5 bases). This CDR3 has 13 amino acids. Deletions cut 8 bases from V and 5 bases from J, with 16 bases between. Looked up from germline, CDR1 is MNHEY and CDR2 is SMNVEV (reference sequence). The CDR3 DNA reads TGTGCCAGCCTCCAGCAGGGTGGAAACGAGCAGTACTTC. This gives the protein CASLQQGGNEQYF.

This chain joins TRBV7-2 and TRBJ2-4; the match to TRBD2 covers 13 bases. V was clipped by 5 bases and J by 4 bases; unmatched bases: 2. This CDR3 has 15 amino acids. From germline, CDR1 is SGHTA and CDR2 FQGNSA. The CDR3 is CASSPTSGGKNIQYF. CDR3 DNA: TGTGCCAGCAGCCCGACTAGCGGGGGGAAAAACATTCAGTACTTC. Full variable domain (outside the CDR3, taken from reference TRBV7-2 and TRBJ2-4): GAGVSQSPSNKVTEKGKDVELRCDPISGHTALYWYRQSLGQGLEFLIYFQGNSAPDKSGLPSDRFSAERTGGSVSTLTIQRTQQEDSAVYLCASSPTSGGKNIQYFGAGTRLSVL.

The V gene is TRBV7-9, the J gene TRBJ2-2, with 8 bases matching TRBD1. Looked up from germline, CDR1 is SEHNR and CDR2 is FQNEAQ (reference sequence). V was clipped by 5 bases and J by 1 base; unmatched bases: 6. The length of the CDR3 is 16 residues. The CDR3 region has the DNA TGTGCCAGCAGCGGATACGGGACAGGGAACACCGGGGAGCTGTTTTTT. Translated: CASSGYGTGNTGELFF. The full variable domain, rest sourced from reference TRBV7-9 and TRBJ2-2, is DTGVSQNPRHKITKRGQNVTFRCDPISEHNRLYWYRQTLGQGPEFLTYFQNEAQLEKSRLLSDRFSAERPKGSFSTLEIQRTEQGDSAMYLCASSGYGTGNTGELFFGEGSRLTVL.

The genes are TRBV7-9 and TRBJ2-1; 8 nucleotides align to TRBD2. Trimming took 1 base from V and 7 from J; bases not matched to a gene: 12. Looked up from germline, CDR1 is SEHNR and CDR2 is FQNEAQ (reference sequence). The CDR3 sequence is 17 residues long. CDR3 coding DNA: TGTGCCAGCAGCTTAGGTTTGGGACTAGTGATTGAAAATGAGCAGTTCTTC. This encodes CASSLGLGLVIENEQFF. Full variable domain (outside the CDR3, taken from reference TRBV7-9 and TRBJ2-1): DTGVSQNPRHKITKRGQNVTFRCDPISEHNRLYWYRQTLGQGPEFLTYFQNEAQLEKSRLLSDRFSAERPKGSFSTLEIQRTEQGDSAMYLCASSLGLGLVIENEQFFGPGTRLTVL.

The chain has TRBV6-5 and TRBJ1-1; D remains ambiguous. This CDR3 is 13 amino acids long. Trimming took off 0 bases at V and 3 bases at J, with 5 bases between the two ends. The V gene's germline CDR1 is MNHEY and CDR2 SVGAGI. CDR3 loop: CASSYSRDTEAFF. In DNA form, the CDR3 reads TGTGCCAGCAGTTACTCGCGCGACACTGAAGCTTTCTTT.

This clone was detected a few times. The gene calls are TRBV15 and TRBJ2-1; 11 nucleotides align to TRBD2. Germline V lookup: CDR1 LNHNV, CDR2 YYDKDF (reference sequence). V shed 8 bases and J 7 bases; nucleotides not matched to a gene: 10. The CDR3 spans 15 residues. CDR3 residues: CATSLGTSGTNEQFF. In DNA form, the CDR3 reads TGTGCCACCTCTCTCGGGACTAGCGGAACGAATGAGCAGTTCTTC.

To note about this clone: The junction departs from the called germline gene at one end, perhaps through a read error. The chain employs TRBV7-9 and TRBJ2-1, with 7 bases identical to TRBD2. Germline V gene sequence: CDR1 SEHNR, CDR2 FQNEAQ (reference sequence). This CDR3 region has 17 residues. The chain's CDR3 is CSSSLVSGEGPYNEQFF. As DNA, the CDR3 is TGTTCCAGCAGCTTAGTGTCGGGGGAGGGTCCTTACAATGAGCAGTTCTTC.

This clone has just one count. The rearrangement joins TRBV19 to TRBJ1-1; 10 bases agree with TRBD1. After removal of 3 bases from V and 5 bases from J, the junction contained 12 bases not matched to a gene. The V gene's germline CDR1 is LNHDA and CDR2 SQIVND (reference sequence). The CDR3 is made up of 17 amino acids. The CDR3 nucleotides are TGTGCCAGTAGTATGGGACAGGGGTTCCGGGCTAGGACTGAAGCTTTCTTT. Its translation: CASSMGQGFRARTEAFF. The variable domain in full, completed from reference TRBV19 and TRBJ1-1, reads DGGITQSPKYLFRKEGQNVTLSCEQNLNHDAMYWYRQDPGQGLRLIYYSQIVNDFQKGDIAEGYSVSREKKESFPLTVTSAQKNPTAFYLCASSMGQGFRARTEAFFGQGTRLTVV.

The chain links TRBV5-4 to TRBJ2-1; TRBD1 matches at 7 bases. This CDR3 has 16 residues. V dropped 2 bases and J dropped 0; count of bases not matched to a gene: 5. Germline V gives CDR1 SGHNT, CDR2 YYREEE (reference sequence). The CDR3 protein is CASSFGQVTSYNEQFF. In DNA form, the CDR3 reads TGTGCCAGCAGCTTTGGACAGGTTACCTCCTACAATGAGCAGTTCTTC.

In the case of this clone: No conserved phenylalanine or tryptophan is present at the end of the CDR3, so a read error is the likely explanation. The chain joins TRBV28 to TRBJ2-7; 9 bases are a match to TRBD2. Germline V gene lookup returns CDR1 MDHEN and CDR2 SYDVKM. With 7 bases clipped from V and 3 bases from J, the junction kept 19 bases outside the gene matches. The CDR3 is made up of 18 amino acids. The CDR3 sequence: CASTTFAAGLARRYEQYL. For the CDR3, the DNA is TGTGCCAGCACTACATTCGCAGCTGGACTAGCGAGGCGCTACGAGCAGTACCTC.

The CDR3 region is CSVLTSGRSIEQFF. CDR3 coding DNA: TGCAGCGTTTTGACTAGCGGGAGGTCTATTGAGCAGTTCTTC. The chain couples TRBV29-1 to TRBJ2-1, with TRBD2 identical over 13 bases. V shed 5 bases, J shed 9 bases, and the junction held 7 bases outside the gene matches. The CDR3 totals 14 residues. Germline assignment: CDR1 SQVTM and CDR2 ANQGSEA.

The chain couples TRBV10-1 to TRBJ1-1; tentative D call: TRBD1 (5 bases). V gave up 2 bases and J gave up 4 bases, with 14 bases separating them. Germline V gene sequence: CDR1 WNHNN, CDR2 SYGVQD (reference sequence). The CDR3 is 15 amino acids. CDR3 DNA: TGCGCCAGCAGTGAGCATCAGGGCGGGAGCACTGAAGCTTTCTTT. It specifies CASSEHQGGSTEAFF.

This clone has only one observation. The V call is TRBV9, the J call TRBJ2-1; a possible D gene is TRBD2 (7 bases). Per the germline V gene, CDR1 is SGDLS and CDR2 is YYNGEE. The CDR3 extends over 15 amino acids. V lost 1 base, J lost 2 bases, and 10 bases lay in between. CDR3 region: CASSVWGGPYNEQFF. CDR3 sequence (DNA): TGTGCCAGCAGCGTATGGGGGGGCCCCTACAATGAGCAGTTCTTC.

V and J are TRBV28 and TRBJ1-5; 8 nucleotides agree with TRBD1. The CDR3 length is 17 residues. CDR1 and CDR2 from the germline V gene are MDHEN and SYDVKM. J was trimmed by 4 bases and V by 1 base; bases with no gene match: 9. This CDR3 reads CASSLFQQGARNQPQHF. As DNA, the CDR3 is TGTGCCAGCAGTTTATTCCAGCAGGGGGCTCGAAATCAGCCCCAGCATTTT.

The table lists this clone with a few counts. The chain combines TRBV7-2 with TRBJ2-1; possible D gene TRBD2, 6 bases. The CDR3 is made up of 15 amino acids. V lost 1 base and J lost 6, with 13 bases in between. Germline CDR1 SGHTA, CDR2 FQGNSA. The CDR3 sequence is CASSLVAVVGNEQFF. The DNA of the CDR3 is TGTGCCAGCAGCTTAGTAGCGGTGGTGGGCAATGAGCAGTTCTTC.

V gene TRBV5-1 combines with J gene TRBJ2-3, with 7 bases that match TRBD2. The CDR3 is 15 residues long. Germline V lookup: CDR1 SGHRS, CDR2 YFSETQ. V gave up 1 base and J gave up 2 bases; unmatched junction bases: 4. The CDR3 DNA reads as TGCGCCAGCAGCTTGATGGGACTACCCACAGATACGCAGTATTTT. It encodes CASSLMGLPTDTQYF.

This clone was seen ten or more times. The gene calls are TRBV6-1 and TRBJ2-2; TRBD2 matches at 12 bases. V was pared by 5 bases and J by 8 bases, with 6 bases of the junction left unmatched. Per germline, CDR1 MNHNS and CDR2 SASEGT. The CDR3 consists of 15 residues. The CDR3 DNA sequence: TGTGCCAGCAGTATGACTAGCGGGAGCGGGGGGGAGCTGTTTTTT. This translates into CASSMTSGSGGELFF.

The rearrangement joins TRBV4-1 to TRBJ1-1, with D uncertain. Looked up from germline, CDR1 is MGHRA and CDR2 is YSYEKL. With 1 base removed from V and 4 bases from J, the gap between germline ends came to 10 bases. This CDR3 spans 14 amino acids. The CDR3 loop is CASSQVFSSTEAFF. The CDR3 nucleotides are TGCGCCAGCAGCCAAGTTTTCTCGTCCACTGAAGCTTTCTTT.

The rearrangement links TRBV7-8 to TRBJ2-5; 13 nucleotides agree with TRBD2. Unmatched junction bases numbered 7, after V lost 8 bases and J lost 1 base. Germline-derived CDR1 and CDR2 are SGHVS and FQNEAQ. This CDR3 contains 16 residues. The CDR3 spells CASSPGLAGVQETQYF. Written as DNA, the CDR3 is TGTGCCAGCTCCCCCGGACTAGCGGGAGTCCAAGAGACCCAGTACTTC. The full variable domain, with the rest looked up from reference TRBV7-8 and TRBJ2-5, is GAGVSQSPRYKVAKRGQDVALRCDPISGHVSLFWYQQALGQGPEFLTYFQNEAQLDKSGLPSDRFFAERPEGSVSTLKIQRTQQEDSAVYLCASSPGLAGVQETQYFGPGTRLLVL.

This sequence joins TRBV7-9 and TRBJ2-2, with 7 bases aligning to TRBD1. CDR1 SEHNR and CDR2 FQNEAQ come from the germline V gene (reference sequence). Losses at the gene ends were 5 bases for V and 6 bases for J; bases not matched to a gene: 3. This CDR3 region has 13 residues. The CDR3 DNA reads TGTGCCAGCAGCACGACAGGGCCCGGGGAGCTGTTTTTT. Protein product: CASSTTGPGELFF.

V is TRBV29-1 and J is TRBJ2-3; the match to TRBD2 covers 9 bases. The CDR3 is made up of 14 amino acids. Trimming took 4 bases from V and 5 from J; bases not matched to a gene: 7. Germline lookup yields CDR1 SQVTM and CDR2 ANQGSEA. The CDR3 DNA follows: TGCAGCGTTGGGATTAGCGGGAGCGTAGATACGCAGTATTTT. It yields the protein CSVGISGSVDTQYF.

This chain uses TRBV11-2 with TRBJ1-4; D is ambiguous. CDR1 SGHAT and CDR2 FQNNGV come from the germline V gene. CDR3 length: 13 amino acids. Trimming removed 2 bases at V and 6 bases at J, with 7 bases between. CDR3 sequence: CASSLWGDEKLFF. In DNA, the CDR3 is TGTGCCAGCAGCTTATGGGGAGATGAAAAACTGTTTTTT. The complete variable domain, with remaining parts taken from reference TRBV11-2 and TRBJ1-4, reads EAGVAQSPRYKIIEKRQSVAFWCNPISGHATLYWYQQILGQGPKLLIQFQNNGVVDDSQLPKDRFSAERLKGVDSTLKIQPAKLEDSAVYLCASSLWGDEKLFFGSGTQLSVL.

The chain joins TRBV4-1 to TRBJ1-2, with TRBD1 matching over 8 bases. The CDR3 loop spans 18 amino acids. Germline values: CDR1 MGHRA, CDR2 YSYEKL. The trim removed 0 bases at V and 4 bases at J, leaving 13 bases unmatched. The CDR3 is CASSQEIGSWTGSYGYTF. DNA for the CDR3: TGCGCCAGCAGCCAAGAGATCGGATCCTGGACAGGGAGCTATGGCTACACCTTC.